Below, 4 T cell receptor beta chains from the same sample are listed, as sequenced in a study of blood T cells in healthy people across ages. A sample-barcoded 5' primer and a J-beta primer mix were used in a second PCR of roughly 7 to 11 cycles. TCRdb redid the calling of the 5' RACE reads with MiXCR, one entry per CDR3 protein. The sample has around 1,500,000 distinct CDR3 sequences, approximately 40% seen once. The sequenced sample was blood. The receptors derive from a woman aged 18-29 years in good health.

The V gene is TRBV12-3 or TRBV12-4, the J gene TRBJ2-3, with TRBD2 identical over 10 bases. The J segment lost 8 bases and the V segment lost 2 bases, leaving 4 bases of the junction unmatched. CDR3 length: 14 amino acids. The CDR3 nucleotides read TGTGCCAGCAGTTTACAGCCTAGCGGGAGTACGCAGTATTTT. Amino acids: CASSLQPSGSTQYF.

J is TRBJ2-3 and V is TRBV15; 8 bases match TRBD2. The germline V gene has CDR1 LNHNV and CDR2 YYDKDF (reference sequence). V was clipped by 2 bases and J by 2 bases; unmatched bases: 6. This CDR3 has 16 amino acids. The CDR3 DNA is TGTGCCACCAGCAGATCCTTAGCGGGAACCACAGATACGCAGTATTTT. This sequence encodes CATSRSLAGTTDTQYF. Together with reference TRBV15 and TRBJ2-3, the CDR3 gives the full variable domain: DAMVIQNPRYQVTQFGKPVTLSCSQTLNHNVMYWYQQKSSQAPKLLFHYYDKDFNNEADTPDNFQSRRPNTSFCFLDIRSPGLGDTAMYLCATSRSLAGTTDTQYFGPGTRLTVL.

The V gene is TRBV5-1, the J gene TRBJ2-7; no firm D call. The germline gives CDR1 SGHRS, CDR2 YFSETQ. V dropped 4 bases and J dropped 4 bases, with 12 bases sitting between them. CDR3 size: 13 residues. CDR3 DNA: TGCGCCAGCAGCAGGGAACAGTCTTACGAGCAGTACTTC. It translates to CASSREQSYEQYF.

This clonotype was picked up many times. A much larger clone differs from this one at a single base, so this may be a read error. The chain is built from TRBV7-9 and TRBJ2-1; 9 bases align to TRBD1. Trimming at V came to 1 base and at J to 4 bases, leaving 2 bases not matched to a gene. The germline CDR1 and CDR2 sequences are SEHNR and FQNEAQ (reference sequence). This CDR3 region has 15 residues. The CDR3 DNA follows: TGTGCCAGCAGCTTAGGGGACAGGGAGTACAATGAGCAGTTCTTC. Translating gives CASSLGDREYNEQFF.